This TCR beta chain appears in the sequencing data of a study of cytomegalovirus exposure and HLA in healthy donors. Primers for the PCR totalled 60 Vbeta and 13 Jbeta. Assay: immunoSEQ multiplex PCR; the TCRdb copy retains only in-frame clones and omits some. This table has over 150,000 clones, approximately 80% appearing once. The CDR3 runs to 14 residues. Trimming removed 0 bases from V and 6 bases from J, with 11 bases in between. The V gene's germline CDR1 is GTSNPN and CDR2 SVGIG (reference sequence). The source is a man in his forties or fifties in good health and CMV-seropositive. The sequenced material came from PBMCs. The chain uses TRBV30 and TRBJ1-4, with D perhaps TRBD1 (6 bases). This chain's CDR3 is CAWSVGGGDEKLFF. CDR3 nucleotides: TGTGCCTGGAGTGTAGGGGGGGGCGATGAAAAACTGTTTTTT. The full variable domain, in which reference TRBV30 and TRBJ1-4 provide the parts outside the CDR3, is SQTIHQWPATLVQPVGSPLSLECTVEGTSNPNLYWYRQAAGRGLQLLFYSVGIGQISSEVPQNLSASRPQDRQFILSSKKLLLSDSGFYLCAWSVGGGDEKLFFGSGTQLSVL.